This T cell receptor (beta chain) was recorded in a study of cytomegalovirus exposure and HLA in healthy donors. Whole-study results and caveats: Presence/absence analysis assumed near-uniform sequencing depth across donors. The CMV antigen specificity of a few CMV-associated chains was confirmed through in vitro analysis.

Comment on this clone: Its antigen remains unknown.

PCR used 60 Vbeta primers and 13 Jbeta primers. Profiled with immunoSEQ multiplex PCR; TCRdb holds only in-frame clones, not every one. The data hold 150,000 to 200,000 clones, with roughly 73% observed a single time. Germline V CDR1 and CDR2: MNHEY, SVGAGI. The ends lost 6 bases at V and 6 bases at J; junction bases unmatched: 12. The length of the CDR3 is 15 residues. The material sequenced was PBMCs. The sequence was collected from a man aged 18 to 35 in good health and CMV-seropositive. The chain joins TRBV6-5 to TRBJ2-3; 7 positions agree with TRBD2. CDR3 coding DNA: TGTGCCAGCAGGGCTTGGGGCGGGAGTTCGGATACGCAGTATTTT. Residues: CASRAWGGSSDTQYF.